This TCR beta chain came from a study of blood T cells in healthy people across ages. General observations from the study: Per million T cells, TCR beta diversity dropped roughly linearly as age increased.

For the second PCR, which ran for about 7 to 11 cycles, a sample-barcoded 5' primer and a J-beta primer mix were used. TCRdb ran MiXCR on the 5' RACE reads and lists one entry per CDR3 protein. The sample has some 760,000 distinct CDR3 sequences; about 25% are singletons. Germline V gene lookup returns CDR1 MNHNY and CDR2 SVGAGI (reference sequence). This CDR3 is built from 14 residues. This clonotype was detected a few times. The antigen is undetermined. Sequence at one end of the junction differs from germline and may be a read error. Separately, the same data were catalogued under a study of T cells of mothers and their children. Per that study: Reads obtained per mother exceeded 10 million TCR beta CDR3 reads, with approximately 3 million obtained per child.

Sequenced material: blood. V gene TRBV6-6 combines with J gene TRBJ1-4; the match to TRBD1 covers 7 bases. The receptor was derived from a boy younger than 18 in good health. As DNA, the CDR3 is TGTGCCAGCTTTCGTCGGGGACAGAATGAAAAACTGTCTTTT. Translated: CASFRRGQNEKLSF.